This T cell receptor (beta chain) is from a study of identical twins. Overall study results and limits: There was more out-of-frame TCR alpha sharing in monozygotic twins than models estimated.

A universal primer binding site was introduced by template switching. The final cDNA contained unique molecular identifiers. In TCRdb, the 5' RACE reads were re-called with MiXCR into one record per CDR3 protein. The sample holds just over 500,000 distinct CDR3 sequences, roughly a fifth seen once. V lost 3 bases, J lost 5 bases, and 6 bases stayed unmatched. Germline CDR1 is SNHLY and CDR2 is FYNNEI. The CDR3 spans 17 residues. Concerning this clonotype itself: What it binds is not known.

This sample also appeared in a second study, on T cells expressing NK-cell markers. As that report states: The dominant NKG2C+ clonotypes represented about 1.0-8% of CD8+ T cells in five to seven donors.

The rearrangement joins TRBV2 to TRBJ2-5; the match to TRBD2 covers 16 bases. The sequenced sample was CD4+ T cells sorted from blood. This TCR was sampled from a woman in her late teens or twenties in good health. CDR3 sequence: CASSEGTSGRALETQYF. The CDR3, as DNA: TGTGCCAGCAGTGAGGGGACTAGCGGGAGGGCCTTGGAGACCCAGTACTTC.